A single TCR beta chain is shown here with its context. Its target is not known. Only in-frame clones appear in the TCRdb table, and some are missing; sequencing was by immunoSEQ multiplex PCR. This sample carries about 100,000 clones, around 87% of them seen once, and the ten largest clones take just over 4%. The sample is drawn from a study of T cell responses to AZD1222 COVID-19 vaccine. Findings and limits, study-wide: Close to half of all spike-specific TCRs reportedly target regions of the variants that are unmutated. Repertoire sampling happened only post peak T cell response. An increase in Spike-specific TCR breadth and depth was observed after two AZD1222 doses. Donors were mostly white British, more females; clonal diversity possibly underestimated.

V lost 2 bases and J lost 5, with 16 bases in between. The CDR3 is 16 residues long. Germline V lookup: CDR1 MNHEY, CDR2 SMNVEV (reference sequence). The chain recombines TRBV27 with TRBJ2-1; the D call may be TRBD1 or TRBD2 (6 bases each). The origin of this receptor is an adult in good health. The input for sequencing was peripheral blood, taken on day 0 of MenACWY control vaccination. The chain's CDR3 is CASSLGGTRGNNEQFF. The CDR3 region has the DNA TGTGCCAGCAGTTTAGGGGGGACGAGGGGGAACAATGAGCAGTTCTTC.